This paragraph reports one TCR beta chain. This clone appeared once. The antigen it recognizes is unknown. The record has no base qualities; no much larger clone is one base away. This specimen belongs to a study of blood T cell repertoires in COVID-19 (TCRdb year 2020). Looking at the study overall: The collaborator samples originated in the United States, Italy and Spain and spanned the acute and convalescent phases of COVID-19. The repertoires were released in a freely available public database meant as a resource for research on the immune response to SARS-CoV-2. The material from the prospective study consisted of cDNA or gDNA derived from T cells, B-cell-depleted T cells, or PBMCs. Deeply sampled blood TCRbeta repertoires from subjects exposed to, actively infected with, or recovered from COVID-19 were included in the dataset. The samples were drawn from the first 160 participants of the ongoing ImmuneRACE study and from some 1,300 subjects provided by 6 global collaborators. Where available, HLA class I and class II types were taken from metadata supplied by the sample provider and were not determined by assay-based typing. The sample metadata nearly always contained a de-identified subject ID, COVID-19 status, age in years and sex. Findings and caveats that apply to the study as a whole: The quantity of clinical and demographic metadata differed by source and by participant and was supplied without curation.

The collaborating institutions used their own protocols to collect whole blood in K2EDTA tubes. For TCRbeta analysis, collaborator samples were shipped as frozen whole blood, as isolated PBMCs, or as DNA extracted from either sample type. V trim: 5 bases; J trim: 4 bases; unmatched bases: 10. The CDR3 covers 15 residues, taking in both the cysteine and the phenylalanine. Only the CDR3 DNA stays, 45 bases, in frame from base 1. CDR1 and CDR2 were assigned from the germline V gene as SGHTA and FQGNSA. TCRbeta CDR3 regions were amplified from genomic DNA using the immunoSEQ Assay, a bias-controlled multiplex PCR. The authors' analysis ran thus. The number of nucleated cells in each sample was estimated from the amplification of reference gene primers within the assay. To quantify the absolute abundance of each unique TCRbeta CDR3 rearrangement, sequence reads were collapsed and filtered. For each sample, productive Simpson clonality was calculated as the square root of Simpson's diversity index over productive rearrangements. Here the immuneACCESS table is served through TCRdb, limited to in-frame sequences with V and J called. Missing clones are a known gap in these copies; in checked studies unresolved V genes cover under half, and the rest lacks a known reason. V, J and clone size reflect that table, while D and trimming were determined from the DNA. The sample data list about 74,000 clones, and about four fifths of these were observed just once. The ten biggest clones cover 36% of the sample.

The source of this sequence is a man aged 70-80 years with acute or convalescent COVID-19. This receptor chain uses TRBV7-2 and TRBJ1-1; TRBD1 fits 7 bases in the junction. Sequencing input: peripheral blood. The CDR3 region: CASSVRQGSGTEAFF. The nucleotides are TGTGCCAGCAGCGTCAGACAGGGTTCAGGCACTGAAGCTTTCTTT.